This record concerns one TCR beta chain sequence. Antigen unknown. Assay used: immunoSEQ multiplex PCR; TCRdb lists only in-frame clones, some missing. Among 60,000 to 70,000 clones listed, 82% were seen once. With 6 bases removed from V and 4 bases from J, the gap between germline ends came to 10 bases. This CDR3 has 13 residues. CDR1 is MNHEY, CDR2 SVGAGI, per germline. The sample comes from a study of OX40 agonist ivuxolimab in advanced cancers. At the level of the study: Enrollees could have had prior anti-PD-1, anti-PD-L1 or anti-CTLA-4 therapy, which 40% had received.

The study sampled blood at baseline, cycle 4 day 1, and cycle 7 day 1. Study-level points and caveats: Antigens targeted by the expanded peripheral T cells were not determined. Low normalized T-cell clonal expansion was additionally recorded for some nonresponders.

V usage is TRBV6-5 and J usage is TRBJ2-1, with D possibly TRBD1 on 6 matching bases. The sequencing here drew on CD4+ or CD8+ T cells sorted from blood, taken in a trial of the OX40 agonist ivuxolimab. The sequence came from an adult with an advanced solid tumor such as melanoma, head and neck, liver or kidney cancer. The CDR3 protein is CASRNGQYNEQFF. Written as DNA, the CDR3 is TGTGCCAGCAGAAATGGACAGTACAATGAGCAGTTCTTC.